What follows are 31 T cell receptor beta chains derived from one specimen sequenced in a study of regulatory T cells in long-lasting Graves disease. Noted time point: persistent/refractory GD, antithyroid drugs over 5 years with positive TRAb. PBMC-extracted RNA yielded the TCR library. HTBI primers from iRepertoire and Arm-PCR of CDR3 regions yielded the TCR beta libraries. TCRdb recomputed calls from the multiplex PCR reads with MiXCR, one row per CDR3 protein. The sample records 300,000 or so distinct CDR3 sequences, 15% to 20% being singletons. This specimen was peripheral blood mononuclear cells (PBMCs), taken when the disease was refractory, from a patient treated with antithyroid drugs. All receptors derive from a female donor with Graves disease.

The chain combines TRBV24-1 with TRBJ2-3; D is unclear. CDR3 size: 13 residues. Germline CDR1 and CDR2: KGHDR and SFDVKD. V was pared by 3 bases and J by 2 bases, with 5 bases between. CDR3 DNA sequence: TGTGCCACCAGTGATCTCATCACAGATACGCAGTATTTT. Residues: CATSDLITDTQYF.

As for this clonotype: A much larger clone lies a single base off, so this may be a read error. V gene TRBV11-2 combines with J gene TRBJ2-4, with TRBD2 matching 8 bases. The germline CDR1 and CDR2 sequences are SGHAT and FQNNGV. The trim removed 1 base at V and 0 bases at J, leaving 5 bases unmatched. The CDR3 is made up of 17 amino acids. CDR3 residues: CASSLGGLVIAKNIQYF. As DNA, the CDR3 is TGTGCCAGCAGCTTAGGGGGACTAGTGATAGCCAAAAACATTCAGTACTTC.

The gene calls are TRBV7-8 and TRBJ1-5, with 12 bases aligning to TRBD1. J was trimmed by 7 bases and V by 2 bases; bases with no gene match: 6. The CDR3 is made up of 16 amino acids. Germline CDR1 reads SGHVS; CDR2 reads FQNEAQ. CDR3 nucleotides: TGTGCCAGCAGCTTATCCGGGACAGGGGGCTCCCAGCCCCAGCATTTT. This sequence encodes CASSLSGTGGSQPQHF.

At least ten counts were recorded for this clonotype. The chain is built from TRBV7-2 and TRBJ2-7, with TRBD1 as a possible D gene (5 bases). Germline V lookup: CDR1 SGHTA, CDR2 FQGNSA. This CDR3 is built from 13 residues. The V end was cut by 4 bases, the J end by 6 bases, with 13 bases between. Here the CDR3 reads CASSSPGFGEQYF. The CDR3 DNA is TGTGCCAGCAGCTCCCCAGGGTTCGGCGAGCAGTACTTC.

In DNA, the CDR3 is TGTGCCAGCAGCCCCCACGGCGACACTGAAGCTTTCTTT. This codes for CASSPHGDTEAFF. V and J are TRBV7-9 and TRBJ1-1; no reliable D call. Trimming pared 5 bases from V and 3 bases from J, leaving 10 bases between. This CDR3 comprises 13 residues. Germline CDR1 reads SEHNR; CDR2 reads FQNEAQ (reference sequence). The variable domain in full, with the rest retrieved from reference TRBV7-9 and TRBJ1-1, is DTGVSQNPRHKITKRGQNVTFRCDPISEHNRLYWYRQTLGQGPEFLTYFQNEAQLEKSRLLSDRFSAERPKGSFSTLEIQRTEQGDSAMYLCASSPHGDTEAFFGQGTRLTVV.

The J gene is TRBJ1-2, the V gene TRBV4-3; 8 bases map to TRBD1. V was pared by 0 bases and J by 4 bases, with 4 bases of the junction left unmatched. In germline, CDR1 is LGHNA, CDR2 YSLEER. This CDR3 comprises 15 residues. In DNA form, the CDR3 reads TGCGCCAGCAGCCAAGATTGGACAGGGTCCTATGGCTACACCTTC. It translates to CASSQDWTGSYGYTF.

This clonotype has a handful of counts. The V gene is TRBV6-9, the J gene TRBJ2-1; D gene unclear. This CDR3 is built from 14 residues. The V end was cut by 4 bases, the J end by 0 bases, with 7 bases between. CDR1 and CDR2 from the germline V gene are MNHGY and SVAAGI. CDR3 region: CASSSASSYNEQFF. DNA for the CDR3: TGTGCCAGCAGTTCTGCCAGCTCCTACAATGAGCAGTTCTTC.

In this sample, this clonotype turned up many times. V is TRBV11-2 and J is TRBJ1-5; unclear D gene. The CDR3 is made up of 15 amino acids. Trimming took 2 bases from V and 0 from J, leaving 8 bases between them. From germline, CDR1 is SGHAT and CDR2 FQNNGV. The CDR3 nucleotides are TGTGCCAGCAGCTTACAGGTCAATAGCAATCAGCCCCAGCATTTT. The encoded protein is CASSLQVNSNQPQHF.

The V gene is TRBV19, the J gene TRBJ2-2, with 10 bases that match TRBD2. V dropped 0 bases and J dropped 8; count of bases not matched to a gene: 6. CDR3 length: 16 residues. CDR1 and CDR2 (germline): LNHDA, SQIVND (reference sequence). CDR3 residues: CASSIDPASGRGELFF. The CDR3 DNA is TGTGCCAGTAGTATAGATCCGGCTAGCGGGAGAGGGGAGCTGTTTTTT.

As DNA, the CDR3 is TGCGCCAGCAGCCAAATGTACGGGACAGACAACTATGGCTACACCTTC. Translating gives CASSQMYGTDNYGYTF. The genes are TRBV4-1 and TRBJ1-2; 7 nucleotides agree with TRBD1. The CDR3 consists of 16 residues. J was trimmed by 2 bases and V by 2 bases; bases with no gene match: 8. The germline V gene has CDR1 MGHRA and CDR2 YSYEKL.

In its sample, this clonotype was seen a few times. V is TRBV29-1 and J is TRBJ1-1; D unclear. Germline values: CDR1 SQVTM, CDR2 ANQGSEA. CDR3 size: 10 residues. Trimming left V 2 bases short and J 3 bases short, with 1 base between. The CDR3 DNA reads TGCAGCGTTGAACACACTGAAGCTTTCTTT. As protein: CSVEHTEAFF.

This sequence joins TRBV5-1 and TRBJ2-2; unclear D gene. The CDR3 is 16 residues long. V was clipped by 1 base and J by 1 base, with 11 bases between them. Germline lookup yields CDR1 SGHRS and CDR2 YFSETQ. The CDR3, as DNA: TGCGCCAGCAGCTTGCGCACCCTGGGGAACACCGGGGAGCTGTTTTTT. As protein: CASSLRTLGNTGELFF.

This clonotype showed up many times. V is TRBV5-1 and J is TRBJ1-1, with 11 bases aligning to TRBD1. Germline V lookup: CDR1 SGHRS, CDR2 YFSETQ. The CDR3 is 15 amino acids. J lost 6 bases, V lost 4 bases, and 8 bases had no gene match. CDR3 nucleotide sequence: TGCGCCAGCAGCCTCGGACAGGGGGCTAACGCTGAAGCTTTCTTT. Its protein is CASSLGQGANAEAFF.

This clonotype has a count of ten or more. CDR3 DNA sequence: TGTGCCAGCCGACAGACTTATAATTCACCCCTCCACTTT. Protein product: CASRQTYNSPLHF. The rearrangement links TRBV28 to TRBJ1-6; a weak D match, TRBD1 (5 bases). Germline values: CDR1 MDHEN, CDR2 SYDVKM. V was trimmed by 8 bases and J by 4 bases, leaving 9 bases between them. CDR3 length: 13 amino acids.

This clonotype was seen ten or more times. The chain employs TRBV6-2 or TRBV6-3 and TRBJ2-2; D is possibly TRBD1 (5 bases). The CDR3 length is 14 residues. Germline CDR1 is MNHEY and CDR2 is SVGEGT. The V gene lost 0 bases and the J gene lost 3 bases, with 5 bases spanning the gap. CDR3 sequence: CASSYSGDTGELFF. In DNA form, the CDR3 reads TGTGCCAGCAGTTACTCAGGGGACACCGGGGAGCTGTTTTTT.

The gene calls are TRBV11-2 and TRBJ2-1, with 9 bases aligning to TRBD2. This CDR3 contains 14 residues. The germline gives CDR1 SGHAT, CDR2 FQNNGV. V lost 2 bases and J lost 5; bases outside the gene matches: 1. The CDR3 bases are TGTGCCAGCAGCTTACTAGCGGGACACAATGAGCAGTTCTTC. Translating it yields CASSLLAGHNEQFF.

This clonotype has at least ten counts. The rearrangement links TRBV15 to TRBJ1-2; D is unresolved. Germline-derived CDR1 and CDR2 are LNHNV and YYDKDF (reference sequence). CDR3 length equals 11 residues. V was pared by 3 bases and J by 7 bases, with 6 bases between. The CDR3 nucleotides read TGTGCCACCAGCAGTGACGGTGGCTACACCTTC. It specifies CATSSDGGYTF.

This clonotype has only a few counts. This rearrangement joins TRBV4-1 to TRBJ1-1, with a possible D match to TRBD1 (5 bases). Germline CDR1 reads MGHRA; CDR2 reads YSYEKL. This CDR3 region has 17 residues. Trimming left V 3 bases short and J 1 base short, with 18 bases between. The CDR3 here is CASSHHGQGIPNTEAFF. CDR3 in DNA: TGCGCCAGCAGCCACCATGGGCAGGGTATCCCGAACACTGAAGCTTTCTTT.

V and J are TRBV7-9 and TRBJ2-2, with TRBD2 matching over 13 bases. This CDR3 is 17 amino acids long. Germline lookup yields CDR1 SEHNR and CDR2 FQNEAQ (reference sequence). V lost 2 bases and J lost 5; bases outside the gene matches: 5. Written as DNA, the CDR3 is TGTGCCAGCAGCTTACCACTAGCGGGAGGGATGACCGGGGAGCTGTTTTTT. Protein: CASSLPLAGGMTGELFF.

The chain has TRBV10-3 and TRBJ2-7, with 13 nucleotides matching TRBD2. Germline-derived CDR1 and CDR2 are ENHRY and SYGVKD. There are 14 residues in the CDR3. After removal of 4 bases from V and 6 bases from J, the junction contained 3 bases not matched to a gene. CDR3 loop: CAISGGLAGFEQYF. CDR3 sequence (DNA): TGTGCCATCAGTGGGGGACTAGCGGGGTTCGAGCAGTACTTC.

The table lists this clonotype with many counts. The chain combines TRBV6-2 or TRBV6-3 with TRBJ1-5; no clear D. CDR3 length: 18 amino acids. Germline loops: CDR1 MNHEY, CDR2 SVGEGT. V gave up 0 bases and J gave up 3 bases, with 18 bases separating them. CDR3 protein: CASSYSGARTSFNQPQHF. Here the CDR3 DNA reads TGTGCCAGCAGTTACTCGGGTGCCCGGACCTCATTCAATCAGCCCCAGCATTTT.

Remarks on this clonotype: Just one base apart from a much larger clone, this may be a read error. The conserved phenylalanine or tryptophan is not found at the CDR3 terminus, so this likely reflects a read error. V gene TRBV2 combines with J gene TRBJ1-1, with 7 bases fitting TRBD1. CDR1 is SNHLY and CDR2 is FYNNEI in the germline V gene. Unmatched junction bases numbered 7, after V lost 6 bases and J lost 0 bases. This CDR3 is 15 amino acids long. In DNA, the CDR3 is TGTGCCAGCAGCCTGACAGGGCTCCTGAACACTGAAGCTTTCCTT. Its protein product is CASSLTGLLNTEAFL.

This clonotype came up a few times. CDR3 coding DNA: TGTGCCAGCAGCCCAGGGGACAGGGGACGGTCAGATACGCAGTATTTT. Translating gives CASSPGDRGRSDTQYF. The gene calls are TRBV11-3 and TRBJ2-3; TRBD1 matches at 10 bases. The length of the CDR3 is 16 residues. Germline V lookup: CDR1 SGHNT, CDR2 YENEEA. Trimming removed 5 bases from V and 4 bases from J; junction bases left unmatched: 9.

This clonotype was found a few times. The V call is TRBV10-3, the J call TRBJ2-2, with 7 bases identical to TRBD2. The CDR3 totals 15 residues. From germline, CDR1 is ENHRY and CDR2 SYGVKD. J lost 1 base, V lost 6 bases, and 5 bases had no gene match. The CDR3 loop reads CAISPLAVNTGELFF. The CDR3 DNA sequence: TGTGCCATCAGCCCCCTAGCGGTGAACACCGGGGAGCTGTTTTTT.

This clonotype has only a few counts. At one of its ends the junction is not consistent with the germline gene, which may arise from a read error. The chain recombines TRBV12-3 or TRBV12-4 with TRBJ1-1; D not resolved. The CDR3 sequence is 16 residues long. As DNA, the CDR3 is TGTGCCAGCAGTTTAACCCCAGTGACACTGAACACTGAAGCTTCCTTT. Translated: CASSLTPVTLNTEASF.

In this sample, this clonotype turned up many times. The V and J genes are TRBV12-3 or TRBV12-4 and TRBJ1-1; possibly TRBD1 for D (5 bases). This CDR3 region has 13 residues. Trimming removed 6 bases from V and 1 base from J, with 9 bases in between. CDR3 coding DNA: TGTGCCAGCAGCCCGGGACCGAACACTGAAGCTTTCTTT. Protein product: CASSPGPNTEAFF.

The sample holds one count of this clonotype. The chain combines TRBV7-4 with TRBJ1-5; the D gene is possibly TRBD1 (5 bases). The CDR3 runs 15 residues. Germline V gives CDR1 SGHVT, CDR2 SQSDAQ. V gave up 3 bases and J gave up 9 bases, with 18 bases separating them. CDR3 in DNA: TGTGCCAGCAGCTTGGGTTGGGGAATTAGGGGGCCCCAGCATTTT. Translated: CASSLGWGIRGPQHF.

Concerning this clonotype: This likely came from a read error, as a far larger clone is one base away. This rearrangement joins TRBV2 to TRBJ1-2; tentative D call: TRBD1 (5 bases). Germline CDR1 SNHLY, CDR2 FYNNEI. The germline V and J ends were trimmed by 5 bases and 4 bases, with 23 bases remaining between them. The CDR3 spans 17 residues. The CDR3 protein is CASSLALPGQGAYGYTF. The DNA for the CDR3 is TGTGCCAGCAGTTTAGCGCTCCCCGGGCAGGGCGCCTATGGCTACACCTTC. Together with reference TRBV2 and TRBJ1-2, the CDR3 gives the full variable domain: EPEVTQTPSHQVTQMGQEVILRCVPISNHLYFYWYRQILGQKVEFLVSFYNNEISEKSEIFDDQFSVERPDGSNFTLKIRSTKLEDSAMYFCASSLALPGQGAYGYTFGSGTRLTVV.

This clonotype was seen repeatedly, ten times or more. The J gene is TRBJ1-2, the V gene TRBV29-1; D not certain. The CDR3 loop spans 14 amino acids. CDR1 and CDR2 (germline): SQVTM, ANQGSEA. V dropped 2 bases and J dropped 1 base, with 11 bases sitting between them. The CDR3 nucleotides read TGCAGCGTTGAAATCCAGCGGCTTAACTATGGCTACACCTTC. Its protein product is CSVEIQRLNYGYTF.

This clonotype was observed a handful of times. The rearrangement joins TRBV20-1 to TRBJ1-5; perhaps TRBD1 as D (5 bases). Between the trimmed V and J ends, which lost 1 base and 3 bases, there was a span of 10 bases. The CDR3 totals 14 residues. Germline lookup yields CDR1 DFQATT and CDR2 SNEGSKA (reference sequence). The CDR3 region is CSARGGSDNQPQHF. The CDR3, as DNA: TGCAGTGCTAGAGGGGGCTCCGACAATCAGCCCCAGCATTTT.

Details on this clonotype: This likely stems from a read error, as it lies one base from a far larger clone. The chain recombines TRBV11-3 with TRBJ1-1; D is perhaps TRBD1 (5 bases). Germline CDR1 SGHNT, CDR2 YENEEA. The CDR3 is 12 amino acids. V lost 2 bases, J lost 8 bases, and 9 bases lay in between. The DNA for the CDR3 is TGTGCCAGCAGCTTATGGGGACGGGAAGCTTTCTTT. This translates into CASSLWGREAFF.